The 25 T cell receptor beta chains below all came from one sample that was sequenced in a study of human CD8 memory T cell subsets. Libraries of TCR beta chains were produced by 5' RACE (UMI-labeled). TCRdb re-called the 5' RACE reads; one entry per CDR3 protein, DNA not given. This sample's clone table lists under 5,000 distinct CDR3 sequences. Sample: CD8+ T cells from PBMCs. The receptors were sampled from a human donor in good health.

The chain recombines TRBV7-6 with TRBJ2-1; TCRdb returns TRBD2, unconfirmable since there is no DNA. The CDR3 length is 20 residues. Germline V gene data show CDR1 as SGHVS and CDR2 as FNYEAQ. The CDR3 sequence is CASSYGGTGLTSGRTNEQFF.

The chain links TRBV29-1 to TRBJ2-7. CDR1 and CDR2 from the germline V gene are SQVTM and ANQGSEA. The CDR3 is made up of 11 amino acids. This CDR3 reads CSAVLGYEQYF.

The rearrangement links TRBV27 to TRBJ2-3; without DNA, the TCRdb call of TRBD1 cannot be checked. In germline, CDR1 is MNHEY, CDR2 SMNVEV (reference sequence). The CDR3 contains 15 residues. The CDR3 sequence: CASRDQGFSTDTQYF.

The rearrangement joins TRBV28 to TRBJ2-2; there is no DNA to check the TCRdb D call of TRBD2. This CDR3 is built from 15 residues. CDR1 and CDR2 (germline): MDHEN, SYDVKM. This chain's CDR3 is CARGPECPNTGELFF.

The rearrangement joins TRBV12-3 or TRBV12-4 to TRBJ2-1. This CDR3 is built from 13 residues. This CDR3 is CASSLVAFNEQFF.

The chain carries TRBV27 and TRBJ2-5; the D call from TCRdb, TRBD1, cannot be confirmed without DNA. The length of the CDR3 is 14 residues. Germline V lookup: CDR1 MNHEY, CDR2 SMNVEV (reference sequence). The CDR3 protein is CASSLDRAGETQYF.

The CDR3 spells CASSDGTGGTDTQYF. The chain has TRBV6-4 and TRBJ2-3; the TRBD1 assignment by TCRdb is unverifiable without DNA. The germline CDR1 and CDR2 sequences are MRHNA and SNTAGT. This CDR3 is 15 amino acids long.

The chain links TRBV3-1 to TRBJ2-1; TCRdb's D call, TRBD1, is unchecked because there is no DNA. CDR3 length: 14 amino acids. From germline, CDR1 is LGHDT and CDR2 YNNKEL (reference sequence). The chain's CDR3 is CASSVLRGQGEQFF.

This sequence joins TRBV20-1 and TRBJ1-1; lacking DNA, the TRBD1 call made by TCRdb goes unchecked. Per germline, CDR1 DFQATT and CDR2 SNEGSKA (reference sequence). The CDR3 is 15 amino acids. The CDR3 reads CSARDLRGMSTEAFF.

The chain has TRBV7-3 and TRBJ2-7; TCRdb's D call, TRBD1, is unchecked because there is no DNA. The CDR3 length is 15 residues. The V gene's germline CDR1 is SGHTA and CDR2 FQGTGA. CDR3 region: CASSRGTGEGYEQYF.

Its frequency marks this clonotype as medium-sized (0.01 to 0.1%). The chain is built from TRBV28 and TRBJ1-5; TCRdb selects TRBD1, and the lack of DNA leaves this call unchecked. Looked up from germline, CDR1 is MDHEN and CDR2 is SYDVKM. The CDR3 extends over 17 amino acids. The CDR3: CASSPVVDRFSNQPQHF.

CDR3 protein: CASSFPSRSREGNSYEQYF. The genes are TRBV7-9 and TRBJ2-7; the D call from TCRdb, TRBD2, cannot be confirmed without DNA. CDR3 length equals 19 residues. Germline assignment: CDR1 SEHNR and CDR2 FQNEAQ (reference sequence).

The rearrangement links TRBV28 to TRBJ2-3; with no DNA, the TCRdb D assignment of TRBD1 cannot be verified. Per the germline V gene, CDR1 is MDHEN and CDR2 is SYDVKM. This CDR3 region has 14 residues. CDR3: CASSLPDRTDTQYF.

This chain joins TRBV27 and TRBJ2-1; TCRdb's D gene call, TRBD1, goes unchecked for lack of DNA. This CDR3 comprises 16 residues. CDR1 and CDR2 (germline): MNHEY, SMNVEV (reference sequence). The CDR3 reads CASSLSRGNRGNEQFF.

This chain connects TRBV5-1 to TRBJ2-7; as DNA is missing, the TRBD1 call by TCRdb cannot be tested. Germline CDR1 and CDR2: SGHRS and YFSETQ. There are 15 residues in the CDR3. The CDR3 loop reads CASSPFTGRNYEQYF.

This clonotype is large by frequency. The chain recombines TRBV5-6 with TRBJ2-1; TCRdb calls TRBD2, which cannot be checked without DNA. The CDR3 covers 13 residues. CDR1 and CDR2 from the germline V gene are SGHDT and YYEEEE. This CDR3 reads CASSLGLANEQFF.

The rearrangement links TRBV11-2 to TRBJ1-2; TCRdb designates TRBD1, a call that cannot be tested without DNA. CDR3 length: 13 amino acids. CDR1 SGHAT and CDR2 FQNNGV come from the germline V gene. The CDR3 sequence: CASSRGTGSGYTF.

The rearrangement joins TRBV4-1 to TRBJ1-1; as DNA is missing, the TRBD1 call by TCRdb cannot be tested. Germline V gives CDR1 MGHRA, CDR2 YSYEKL. This CDR3 is built from 16 residues. The chain's CDR3 is CASSPGTGAMNTEAFF.

The J gene is TRBJ2-7, the V gene TRBV5-1; TCRdb picks TRBD1, but there is no DNA to check that call. Germline CDR1 SGHRS, CDR2 YFSETQ. The CDR3 consists of 14 residues. The chain's CDR3 is CASSLRDREHEQYF.

The J gene is TRBJ2-3, the V gene TRBV12-3 or TRBV12-4; the TRBD1 assignment by TCRdb is unverifiable without DNA. The CDR3 is 14 amino acids. The CDR3 protein is CASSLTGGADTQYF.

J is TRBJ2-2 and V is TRBV30. The CDR3 loop spans 15 amino acids. Germline CDR1 is GTSNPN and CDR2 is SVGIG (reference sequence). CDR3 sequence: CAWSVNHGHTGELFF.

The rearrangement joins TRBV28 to TRBJ2-2; the D call from TCRdb, TRBD1, cannot be confirmed without DNA. Per the germline V gene, CDR1 is MDHEN and CDR2 is SYDVKM. The CDR3 is made up of 15 amino acids. CDR3 sequence: CASSFRDAVTGELFF.

This sequence joins TRBV7-3 and TRBJ2-7; TCRdb reports TRBD1, a call that lacks DNA to check it against. The CDR3 is 16 amino acids. CDR1 is SGHTA, CDR2 FQGTGA, per germline. The chain's CDR3 is CASSSSHAPGVYEQYF.

The chain recombines TRBV6-1 with TRBJ2-7; TCRdb gives TRBD1 as the D gene, but with no DNA this cannot be confirmed. The germline gives CDR1 MNHNS, CDR2 SASEGT. This CDR3 contains 16 residues. This CDR3 is CASSESIGHPFMVQYF.

The chain uses TRBV7-3 and TRBJ2-1; TCRdb proposes TRBD2, but this gene call is untestable without DNA. Germline CDR1 is SGHTA and CDR2 is FQGTGA. The CDR3 has 14 amino acids. The chain's CDR3 is CASSLLAGINEQFF.